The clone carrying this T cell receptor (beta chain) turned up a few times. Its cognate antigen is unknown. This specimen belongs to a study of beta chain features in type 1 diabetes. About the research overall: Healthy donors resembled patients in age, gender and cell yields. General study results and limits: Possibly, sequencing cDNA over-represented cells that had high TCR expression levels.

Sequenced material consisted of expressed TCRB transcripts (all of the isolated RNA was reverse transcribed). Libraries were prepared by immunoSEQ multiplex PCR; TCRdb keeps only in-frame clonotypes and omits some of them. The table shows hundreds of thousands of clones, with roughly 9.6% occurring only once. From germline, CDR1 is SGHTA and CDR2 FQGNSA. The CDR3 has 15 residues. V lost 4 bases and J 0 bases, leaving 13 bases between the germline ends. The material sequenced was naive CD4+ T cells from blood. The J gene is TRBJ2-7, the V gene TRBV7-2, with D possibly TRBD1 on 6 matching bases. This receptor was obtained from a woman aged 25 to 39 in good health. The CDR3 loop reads CASSWGLVSSYEQYF. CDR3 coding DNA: TGTGCCAGCAGCTGGGGGCTAGTAAGCTCCTACGAGCAGTACTTC.